This paragraph covers one TCR beta chain sequence. Its antigen is not known. The germline V gene encodes CDR1 SGHVS and CDR2 FNYEAQ. Deletions cut 4 bases from V and 8 bases from J, with 18 bases between. There are 15 residues in the CDR3. Primers for the PCR totalled 60 Vbeta and 13 Jbeta. Method: immunoSEQ multiplex PCR; TCRdb's copy keeps in-frame clones and lacks some. The table lists under 150,000 clones, around 78% of them singletons. These data belong to a study of cytomegalovirus exposure and HLA in healthy donors. Across the whole study: HLA-typed donors were the source of tens of millions of unique TCRs held in an early data release. There were a few hundred genotyped donors. Of these, 75% to 90% fell in the genetic ancestry cluster associated with self-reported Caucasian donors.

Overall study results and limits: The investigators catalogued 150 to 200 TCR beta chains as cytomegalovirus-associated. Previous analysis showed most TCR beta V segments were productive about 90% or about 30% of the time.

Sequences were obtained from PBMCs. V usage is TRBV7-6 and J usage is TRBJ2-1; D remains ambiguous. This TCR was sampled from a woman aged 45-65 years in good health and CMV-seronegative. The CDR3 DNA reads as TGTGCCAGCAGCTCCCTCAACCCCCGGTTGGATGAGCAGTTCTTC. Its protein is CASSSLNPRLDEQFF. Full variable domain (missing parts from reference TRBV7-6 and TRBJ2-1): GAGVSQSPRYKVTKRGQDVALRCDPISGHVSLYWYRQALGQGPEFLTYFNYEAQQDKSGLPNDRFSAERPEGSISTLTIQRTEQRDSAMYRCASSSLNPRLDEQFFGPGTRLTVL.